What follows is one T cell receptor (beta chain) and its context. The data were taken from a study of cytomegalovirus exposure and HLA in healthy donors. The PCR ran on 60 Vbeta and 13 Jbeta primers. Method: immunoSEQ multiplex PCR; TCRdb's copy keeps in-frame clones and lacks some. The data include about 170,000 clones; the top ten clones carry around 0.8%. This clonotype was obtained from a woman under 30 in good health and CMV-seropositive. Sequencing was done on a sample of PBMCs.

The CDR3 region has the DNA TGTGCCTGGAGTCCTCCTAGCGGACACAATGAGCAGTTCTTC. Its translation is CAWSPPSGHNEQFF. The chain joins TRBV30 to TRBJ2-1, with 7 bases aligning to TRBD2. The V segment lost 2 bases and the J segment 5 bases; nucleotides outside the gene matches: 6. The CDR3 extends over 14 amino acids. Germline loops: CDR1 GTSNPN, CDR2 SVGIG (reference sequence).